The rows below give T cell receptor beta chains drawn from one sample of a study of OX40 agonist ivuxolimab in advanced cancers. Clones were sequenced by immunoSEQ multiplex PCR, and TCRdb holds only the in-frame ones, with some missing. The table records approximately 98,000 clones, around 90% of them present only once. The sample consisted of CD4+ or CD8+ T cells sorted from blood, taken in a trial of the OX40 agonist ivuxolimab. The receptors shown here come from an adult with an advanced solid tumor such as melanoma, head and neck, liver or kidney cancer. CDR3s include the opening cysteine and the closing phenylalanine or tryptophan. A D gene is named only where the DNA matches it firmly. Clone size is given for some rows only: seen once, a few or many times, or a class if the clone is expanded.

D gene	V gene	clone size	J gene	CDR3 length	CDR3 protein	CDR3 DNA
NA	TRBV18	NA	TRBJ2-7	18	CASSPERVIATSTYEQYF	TGTGCCAGCTCACCAGAACGCGTAATTGCGACTTCCACCTACGAGCAGTACTTC
NA	TRBV7-9	NA	TRBJ1-1	14	CASSPAAPNTEAFF	TGTGCCAGCAGCCCCGCCGCACCCAACACTGAAGCTTTCTTT
NA	TRBV27	NA	TRBJ1-4	15	CASSPRRGVDEKLFF	TGTGCCAGCAGTCCCAGGCGGGGAGTTGATGAAAAACTGTTTTTT
TRBD1	TRBV7-3	NA	TRBJ2-1	16	CASSQRSGTGNNEQFF	TGTGCCAGCAGCCAAAGATCCGGGACAGGGAATAATGAGCAGTTCTTC
NA	TRBV7-9	NA	TRBJ2-1	13	CASSLAGGREQFF	TGTGCCAGCAGCTTGGCCGGGGGCAGGGAGCAGTTCTTC
NA	TRBV29-1	few	TRBJ1-1	12	CSVVGRNTEAFF	TGCAGCGTTGTGGGCAGGAACACTGAAGCTTTCTTT
NA	TRBV19	NA	TRBJ2-3	14	CASSIRHPPDTQYF	TGTGCCAGTAGTATACGTCACCCTCCAGATACGCAGTATTTT
NA	TRBV10-3	NA	TRBJ2-1	16	CAISEEIGLLKNEQFF	TGTGCCATCAGTGAGGAAATCGGACTACTAAAGAATGAGCAGTTCTTC
TRBD1	TRBV6-4	NA	TRBJ1-6	15	CASSATGTGGSPLHF	TGTGCCAGCAGTGCGACCGGGACAGGGGGTTCACCCCTCCACTTT
TRBD1	TRBV5-5	NA	TRBJ2-7	16	CASSFGSGQGPYEQYF	TGTGCCAGCAGCTTTGGGTCGGGACAGGGTCCCTACGAGCAGTACTTC
TRBD1	TRBV6-5	NA	TRBJ1-2	14	CASSYRDRSGGYTF	TGTGCCAGCAGTTACCGGGACAGGAGCGGAGGCTACACCTTC
NA	TRBV11-2	NA	TRBJ2-3	12	CASSRMADTQYF	TGTGCCAGCAGTCGCATGGCAGATACGCAGTATTTT
NA	TRBV30	NA	TRBJ1-4	15	CAWTPRGQGYEKLFF	TGTGCCTGGACGCCCCGGGGTCAGGGGTACGAAAAACTGTTTTTT
TRBD2	TRBV5-1	NA	TRBJ2-5	15	CASSRSGGGFETQYF	TGCGCCAGCAGCCGTAGCGGGGGGGGCTTTGAGACCCAGTACTTC
NA	TRBV7-6	once	TRBJ1-4	15	CASSPQEGSMKKLFF	TGTGCCAGCAGCCCTCAGGAGGGCAGTATGAAAAAACTGTTTTTT
NA	TRBV27	NA	TRBJ2-6	15	CASSLVGSGANVLTF	TGTGCCAGCAGTTTAGTAGGTTCTGGGGCCAACGTCCTGACTTTC
TRBD2	TRBV23-1	NA	TRBJ2-1	20	CASSQSSEAGGHVPYNEQFF	TGCGCCAGCAGTCAATCTAGCGAGGCGGGGGGGCATGTTCCCTACAATGAGCAGTTCTTC
NA	TRBV7-9	once	TRBJ2-3	17	CASSLVSGQSSTDTQYF	TGTGCCAGCAGCTTAGTTAGCGGACAGTCGAGCACAGATACGCAGTATTTT
NA	TRBV5-1	NA	TRBJ1-1	13	CASSWVGNTEAFF	TGCGCCAGCAGCTGGGTAGGGAACACTGAAGCTTTCTTT
NA	TRBV5-4	NA	TRBJ1-2	15	CASSLGGQPYYGYTF	TGTGCCAGCAGCTTGGGGGGTCAGCCTTACTATGGCTACACCTTC
NA	TRBV7-7	NA	TRBJ2-5	15	CASSLGSNAVETQYF	TGTGCTAGCAGCTTAGGCTCGAATGCGGTAGAGACCCAGTACTTC
NA	TRBV5-4	NA	TRBJ1-3	14	CASSAPTSGNTIYF	TGTGCCAGCAGCGCCCCAACATCTGGAAACACCATATATTTT
NA	TRBV4-2	NA	TRBJ1-4	16	CASSRGSGRADEKLFF	TGTGCCAGCAGCCGAGGGTCAGGGAGGGCCGATGAAAAACTGTTTTTT
TRBD2	TRBV2	NA	TRBJ2-7	14	CASSTTSGSSEQYF	TGTGCCAGCTCCACAACTAGCGGGAGCTCCGAGCAGTACTTC
TRBD2	TRBV14	NA	TRBJ2-7	16	CASSQDRWGTSFAQYF	TGTGCCAGCAGCCAAGATAGGTGGGGGACTAGTTTTGCGCAGTACTTC
NA	TRBV7-9	few	TRBJ2-7	12	CASSLPTGEQYF	TGTGCCAGCAGCCTTCCGACGGGGGAGCAGTACTTC
TRBD2	TRBV27	NA	TRBJ2-7	14	CASVASGRAREQYF	TGTGCCAGCGTAGCGAGCGGGAGGGCGAGGGAGCAGTACTTC
TRBD2	TRBV4-2	NA	TRBJ2-2	16	CASSQDVAGRAGELFF	TGTGCCAGCAGCCAAGATGTAGCGGGACGAGCCGGGGAGCTGTTTTTT
TRBD2	TRBV5-4	NA	TRBJ2-1	14	CASSAVAGADEQFF	TGTGCCAGCAGCGCGGTAGCGGGAGCAGATGAGCAGTTCTTC
NA	TRBV4-1	NA	TRBJ2-3	15	CASSLTGDPTDTQYF	TGCGCCAGCAGCCTGACAGGAGATCCCACAGATACGCAGTATTTT
TRBD1	TRBV27	NA	TRBJ1-2	15	CASSFSLDREGGYTF	TGTGCCAGCAGTTTTTCCTTAGACAGGGAGGGGGGCTACACCTTC
NA	TRBV4-2	NA	TRBJ1-5	16	CASSLVGGNSNQPQHF	TGTGCCAGCAGCTTGGTGGGGGGGAATAGCAATCAGCCCCAGCATTTT
NA	TRBV5-6	NA	TRBJ2-7	15	CASSLEGSSREEQYF	TGTGCCAGCAGCTTGGAAGGCTCCTCTCGTGAGGAGCAGTACTTC
NA	TRBV5-1	NA	TRBJ1-1	15	CASSLQGDMNTEAFF	TGCGCCAGCAGCTTACAGGGTGATATGAACACTGAAGCTTTCTTT
NA	TRBV25-1	NA	TRBJ1-4	13	CASKSTVDEKLFF	TGTGCCAGCAAGTCGACAGTGGATGAAAAACTGTTTTTT
NA	TRBV19	few	TRBJ1-1	10	CASSMGLAFF	TGTGCCAGTAGTATGGGGTTGGCTTTCTTT